Below are 18 T cell receptor beta chains sequenced from a single sample in a study of cytomegalovirus exposure and HLA in healthy donors. The repertoire was sequenced with immunoSEQ multiplex PCR; TCRdb's copy has only in-frame clones and lacks some. The table has roughly 200,000 clones, roughly 81% seen once. The sample taken for sequencing was PBMCs. The source of these receptors is a woman under 40 in good health and CMV-seronegative.

The chain links TRBV5-1 to TRBJ2-1; 11 bases are shared with TRBD2. Germline V gene data show CDR1 as SGHRS and CDR2 as YFSETQ. CDR3 length: 14 amino acids. The ends lost 7 bases at V and 6 bases at J; junction bases unmatched: 6. The CDR3 is CASGRLAGFNEQFF. CDR3 nucleotide sequence: TGCGCCAGCGGACGACTAGCGGGGTTCAATGAGCAGTTCTTC.

This chain joins TRBV11-2 and TRBJ1-2; D perhaps matches TRBD1 (6 bases). In germline, CDR1 is SGHAT, CDR2 FQNNGV. The V end lost 4 bases, the J end lost 4 bases, and 19 bases lay between the germline ends. This CDR3 spans 16 amino acids. This chain's CDR3 is CASSSIRGAYGYGYTF. The CDR3 coding sequence is TGTGCCAGCAGCTCAATCAGGGGAGCGTACGGCTATGGCTACACCTTC.

The chain carries TRBV15 and TRBJ2-1; TRBD1 aligns across 10 bases. The J segment lost 2 bases and the V segment lost 5 bases, leaving 3 bases of the junction unmatched. The CDR3 is 15 residues long. Per the germline V gene, CDR1 is LNHNV and CDR2 is YYDKDF (reference sequence). CDR3 region: CATSGGQGAYNEQFF. CDR3 in DNA: TGTGCCACCAGCGGCGGACAGGGGGCCTACAATGAGCAGTTCTTC.

V usage is TRBV19 and J usage is TRBJ1-5; D is perhaps TRBD1 (5 bases). The CDR3 is 16 residues long. Germline loops: CDR1 LNHDA, CDR2 SQIVND (reference sequence). V lost 7 bases to trimming and J lost 0 bases, with 16 bases between them. The CDR3 loop reads CASNTQGARSNQPQHF. Written as DNA, the CDR3 is TGTGCCAGTAATACGCAGGGCGCTCGTAGCAATCAGCCCCAGCATTTT.

The J gene is TRBJ2-7, the V gene TRBV5-1, with D perhaps TRBD1 (5 bases). V was trimmed by 4 bases and J by 0 bases, leaving 14 bases between them. Germline V lookup: CDR1 SGHRS, CDR2 YFSETQ. CDR3 length: 15 residues. The CDR3 coding sequence is TGCGCCAGCAGCAAAACAGGTCGTACCTCCTACGAGCAGTACTTC. Its translation: CASSKTGRTSYEQYF.

This clone was seen a handful of times. The V and J genes are TRBV7-9 and TRBJ2-7; a possible D gene is TRBD1 (8 bases). The V end lost 4 bases, the J end lost 6 bases, and 22 bases lay between the germline ends. The germline V gene encodes CDR1 SEHNR and CDR2 FQNEAQ (reference sequence). This CDR3 has 16 amino acids. In nucleotides, the CDR3 is TGTGCCAGCAGCTCTAGCGGTATGAGGACAGGGCGCGAGCAGTACTTC. As protein: CASSSSGMRTGREQYF.

This sequence joins TRBV30 and TRBJ1-5, with TRBD1 matching over 7 bases. The CDR3 is 16 amino acids. Germline values: CDR1 GTSNPN, CDR2 SVGIG (reference sequence). V dropped 7 bases and J dropped 0; count of bases not matched to a gene: 12. CDR3 in amino acids: CAFEQGNAYSNQPQHF. CDR3 nucleotides: TGTGCCTTCGAACAGGGGAATGCGTATAGCAATCAGCCCCAGCATTTT.

The rearrangement links TRBV2 to TRBJ2-2; 9 nucleotides match TRBD1. Per the germline V gene, CDR1 is SNHLY and CDR2 is FYNNEI. The J segment lost 5 bases and the V segment lost 6 bases, leaving 7 bases of the junction unmatched. The CDR3 totals 15 residues. This CDR3 is CASRINRGQTGELFF. The CDR3 nucleotides are TGTGCCAGCAGGATTAACAGGGGGCAGACCGGGGAGCTGTTTTTT. Based on the CDR3 plus reference TRBV2 and TRBJ2-2, the full variable domain is EPEVTQTPSHQVTQMGQEVILRCVPISNHLYFYWYRQILGQKVEFLVSFYNNEISEKSEIFDDQFSVERPDGSNFTLKIRSTKLEDSAMYFCASRINRGQTGELFFGEGSRLTVL.

This clone was observed once. The identical CDR3 is also encoded by other nucleotide sequences in the sample. J is TRBJ2-3 and V is TRBV7-3, with 9 positions matching TRBD2. CDR1 is SGHTA, CDR2 FQGTGA, per germline. This CDR3 is 15 amino acids long. Losses at the gene ends were 5 bases for V and 0 bases for J; bases not matched to a gene: 3. The CDR3 loop is CASSRAGGSTDTQYF. In nucleotides, the CDR3 is TGTGCCAGCAGCCGCGCGGGGGGGAGCACAGATACGCAGTATTTT.

This sequence joins TRBV4-1 and TRBJ2-2; 14 bases are a match to TRBD2. Trimming cost V 2 bases and J 5 bases; bases outside gene matches: 7. CDR1 and CDR2 from the germline V gene are MGHRA and YSYEKL. CDR3 size: 18 residues. This CDR3 is CASSQPLTSGGATGELFF. Here the CDR3 DNA reads TGCGCCAGCAGCCAACCGTTGACTAGCGGGGGGGCGACCGGGGAGCTGTTTTTT.

This clone was seen once. J is TRBJ1-6 and V is TRBV5-1, with a possible D match to TRBD1 (6 bases). The CDR3 is made up of 16 amino acids. The ends were cut back, 1 base at V and 3 bases at J, with 11 bases in the middle. Germline V gives CDR1 SGHRS, CDR2 YFSETQ. CDR3 sequence reads: CASSLIGQSYNSPLHF. Here the CDR3 DNA reads TGCGCCAGCAGCTTGATCGGACAGAGCTATAATTCACCCCTCCACTTT.

V is TRBV28 and J is TRBJ1-1; 7 bases map to TRBD1. Germline V gives CDR1 MDHEN, CDR2 SYDVKM. Germline trimming cut 6 bases from V and 1 base from J; bases unmatched to any gene: 8. This CDR3 has 15 amino acids. The DNA of the CDR3 is TGTGCCAGCAGACTCCCGGGACAGAGGAACACTGAAGCTTTCTTT. Amino acid sequence: CASRLPGQRNTEAFF.

The chain recombines TRBV5-6 with TRBJ1-1, with TRBD1 matching 7 bases. Germline CDR1 is SGHDT and CDR2 is YYEEEE. Trimming at V came to 1 base and at J to 0 bases, leaving 6 bases not matched to a gene. The CDR3 runs 16 residues. CDR3 in amino acids: CASSLLGGGLNTEAFF. The CDR3 region has the DNA TGTGCCAGCAGCTTGTTAGGGGGCGGGCTGAACACTGAAGCTTTCTTT.

This chain joins TRBV27 and TRBJ1-4; 8 positions match TRBD1. Germline values: CDR1 MNHEY, CDR2 SMNVEV (reference sequence). Trimming at V came to 5 bases and at J to 3 bases, leaving 20 bases not matched to a gene. The CDR3 runs 20 residues. The chain's CDR3 is CASSNSNRGSMRLPNEKLFF. The CDR3, as DNA: TGTGCCAGCAGTAATTCTAACAGGGGGAGCATGCGTCTCCCTAATGAAAAACTGTTTTTT.

This clone was detected many times. J is TRBJ2-7 and V is TRBV6-6; the D gene is possibly TRBD1 (6 bases). This CDR3 has 15 residues. The V gene lost 3 bases and the J gene lost 6 bases, with 18 bases spanning the gap. Germline V CDR1 and CDR2: MNHNY, SVGAGI (reference sequence). CDR3: CASSYLSGRGGEQYF. The DNA for the CDR3 is TGTGCCAGCAGTTATCTTTCCGGCAGAGGGGGCGAGCAGTACTTC.

The chain links TRBV19 to TRBJ1-4; D is perhaps TRBD1 (5 bases). Germline lookup yields CDR1 LNHDA and CDR2 SQIVND (reference sequence). CDR3 length: 14 amino acids. V was pared by 5 bases and J by 0 bases, with 7 bases between. The CDR3 loop reads CASSAGTTNEKLFF. As DNA, the CDR3 is TGTGCCAGTAGTGCAGGGACAACTAATGAAAAACTGTTTTTT.

This rearrangement joins TRBV4-1 to TRBJ1-1; D not certain. Germline-derived CDR1 and CDR2 are MGHRA and YSYEKL. This CDR3 is 15 amino acids long. V was cut by 2 bases and J by 4 bases, with 14 bases left in between. CDR3 sequence (DNA): TGCGCCAGCAGCCAAAAAGACACCTACCCCACTGAAGCTTTCTTT. Protein sequence: CASSQKDTYPTEAFF.

J is TRBJ2-7 and V is TRBV6-5; 7 positions agree with TRBD1. The trim removed 8 bases at V and 3 bases at J, leaving 7 bases unmatched. The CDR3 is made up of 13 amino acids. Germline V gene lookup returns CDR1 MNHEY and CDR2 SVGAGI. CDR3 in DNA: TGTGCCAGCTCCCCCGGGACAGACTACGAGCAGTACTTC. It specifies CASSPGTDYEQYF.